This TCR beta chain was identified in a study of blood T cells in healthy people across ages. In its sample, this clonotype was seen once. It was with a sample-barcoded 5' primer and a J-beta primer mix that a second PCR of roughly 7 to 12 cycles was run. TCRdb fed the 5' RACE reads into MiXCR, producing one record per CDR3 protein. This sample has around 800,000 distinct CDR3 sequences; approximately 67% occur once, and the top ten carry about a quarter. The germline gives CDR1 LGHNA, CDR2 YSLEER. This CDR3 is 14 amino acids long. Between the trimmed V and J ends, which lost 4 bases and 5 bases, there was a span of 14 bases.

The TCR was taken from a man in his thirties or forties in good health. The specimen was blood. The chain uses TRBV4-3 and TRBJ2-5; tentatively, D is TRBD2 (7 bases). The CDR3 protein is CASSPLRGGETQYF. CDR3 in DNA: TGCGCCAGCAGCCCCTTAAGGGGGGGGGAGACCCAGTACTTC.